The present T cell receptor beta chain was sequenced within a study of cytomegalovirus exposure and HLA in healthy donors. Findings and caveats of the study: For most TCR beta V segments, an earlier analysis put the productive rate at about 87% or about 30% of the time. Later analysis suggested most CMV-associated TCR beta chains were HLA-restricted.

About this clone itself: Its specificity is not known.

Researchers ran the PCR with 60 Vbeta and 13 Jbeta primers. The method was immunoSEQ multiplex PCR; TCRdb's version includes in-frame clones alone and lacks a portion of them. In the table there are 110,000 to 150,000 clones, 73% of which are singletons. Germline V gene lookup returns CDR1 MNHEY and CDR2 SMNVEV (reference sequence). The CDR3 is 16 residues long. V was cut by 7 bases and J by 0 bases, with 15 bases left in between. The chain carries TRBV27 and TRBJ1-4, with D perhaps matching TRBD1 (6 bases). The TCR originated in a woman in her thirties or forties in good health and CMV-seronegative. The specimen was PBMCs. The CDR3 loop reads CASTPLTGATNEKLFF. The DNA for the CDR3 is TGTGCCAGCACCCCTCTGACAGGAGCAACTAATGAAAAACTGTTTTTT.